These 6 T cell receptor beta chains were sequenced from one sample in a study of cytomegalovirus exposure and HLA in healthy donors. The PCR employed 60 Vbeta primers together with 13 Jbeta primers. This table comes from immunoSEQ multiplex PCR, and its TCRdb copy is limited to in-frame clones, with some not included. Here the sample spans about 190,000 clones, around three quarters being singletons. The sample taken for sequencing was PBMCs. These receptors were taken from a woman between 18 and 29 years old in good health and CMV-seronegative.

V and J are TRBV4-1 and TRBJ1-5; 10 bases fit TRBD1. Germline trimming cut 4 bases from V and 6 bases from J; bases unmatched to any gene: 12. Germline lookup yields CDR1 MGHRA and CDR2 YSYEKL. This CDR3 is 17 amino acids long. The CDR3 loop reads CASSLQGGQGGTQPQHF. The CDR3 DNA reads TGCGCCAGCAGCCTTCAGGGCGGACAGGGGGGCACTCAGCCCCAGCATTTT.

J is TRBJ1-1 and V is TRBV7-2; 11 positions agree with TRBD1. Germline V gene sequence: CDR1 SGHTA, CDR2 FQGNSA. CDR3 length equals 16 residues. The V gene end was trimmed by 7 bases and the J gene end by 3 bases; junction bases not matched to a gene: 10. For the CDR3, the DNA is TGTGCCAGCATCCCCCTGTGGGGACAGGGGGACACTGAAGCTTTCTTT. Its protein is CASIPLWGQGDTEAFF.

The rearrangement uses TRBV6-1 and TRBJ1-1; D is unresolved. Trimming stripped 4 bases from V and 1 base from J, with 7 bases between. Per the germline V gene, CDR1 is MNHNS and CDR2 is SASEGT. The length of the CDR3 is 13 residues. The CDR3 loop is CASSANGNTEAFF. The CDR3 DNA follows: TGTGCCAGCAGTGCTAACGGGAACACTGAAGCTTTCTTT.

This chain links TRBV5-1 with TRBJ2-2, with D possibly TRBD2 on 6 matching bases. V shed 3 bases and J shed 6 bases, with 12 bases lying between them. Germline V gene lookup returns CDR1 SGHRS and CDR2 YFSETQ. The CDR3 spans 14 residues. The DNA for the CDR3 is TGCGCCAGCAGCTATCAAGGGGAGGCCGGGGAGCTGTTTTTT. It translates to CASSYQGEAGELFF.

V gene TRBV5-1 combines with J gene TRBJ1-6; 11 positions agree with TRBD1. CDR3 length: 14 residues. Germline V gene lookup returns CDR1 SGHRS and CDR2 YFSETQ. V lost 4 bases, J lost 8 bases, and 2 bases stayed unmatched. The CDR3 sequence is CASSQGQGDSPLHF. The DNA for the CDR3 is TGCGCCAGCAGCCAGGGACAGGGGGATTCACCCCTCCACTTT.

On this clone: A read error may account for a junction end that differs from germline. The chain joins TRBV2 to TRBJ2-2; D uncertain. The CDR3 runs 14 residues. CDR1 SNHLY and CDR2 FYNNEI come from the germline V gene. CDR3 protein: CASSEARYTGELFF. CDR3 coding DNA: TGTGCCAGCAGCGAAGCCAGGTACACCGGGGAGCTGTTTTTT.